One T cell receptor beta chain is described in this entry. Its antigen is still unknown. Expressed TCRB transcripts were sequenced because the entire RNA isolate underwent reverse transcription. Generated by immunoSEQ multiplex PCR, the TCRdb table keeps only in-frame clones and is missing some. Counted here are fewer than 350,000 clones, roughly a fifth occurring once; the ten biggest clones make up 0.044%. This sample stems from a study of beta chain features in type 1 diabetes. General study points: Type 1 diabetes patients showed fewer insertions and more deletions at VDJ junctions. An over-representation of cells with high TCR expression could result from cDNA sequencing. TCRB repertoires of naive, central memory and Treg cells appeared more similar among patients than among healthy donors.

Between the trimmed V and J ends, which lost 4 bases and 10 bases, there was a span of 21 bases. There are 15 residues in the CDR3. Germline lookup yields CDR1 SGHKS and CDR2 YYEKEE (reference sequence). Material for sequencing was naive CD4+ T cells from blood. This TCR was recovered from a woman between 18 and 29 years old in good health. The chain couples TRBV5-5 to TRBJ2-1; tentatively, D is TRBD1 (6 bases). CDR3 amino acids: CASSRIPVGGWEQFF. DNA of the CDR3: TGTGCCAGCAGCCGTATCCCCGTAGGGGGTTGGGAGCAGTTCTTC.